This T cell receptor beta chain emerged from a study of T cell changes during pregnancy in multiple sclerosis (dated by TCRdb to the late 2010s). With regard to the full study: The study examined how the T cell repertoire changed over the course of pregnancy in women with multiple sclerosis.

The library relied on the immunoSEQ multiplex PCR assay. In TCRdb, the immuneACCESS table is reduced to in-frame sequences with V and J assigned. These tables do not hold every clone; where another copy was compared, an unresolved V gene accounts for under half, and the others remain unexplained. This sample gives about 62,000 clones in total; around 92% of them show up just once. The ten top clones hold around 2.8% of the sample. A remark on this clone: Its target antigen remains unknown. No clone much larger than this one lies a single base away; base qualities are absent.

The CDR3 holds 14 amino acids from the cysteine to the phenylalanine. Just the 42-base CDR3 DNA is kept, in frame starting at base 1. V is pared back by 4 bases and J by 3 bases, with 12 bases lying between the germline termini. The germline V gene supplies CDR1 MGHRA and CDR2 YSYEKL. The sequences come from peripheral blood, collected in the second trimester of pregnancy. The chain is assembled from TRBV4-1 and TRBJ1-1; perhaps TRBD1 is the D gene, with 6 bases matching. The sequence derives from a female donor in good health, enrolled as a control in a pregnancy study. The CDR3 region reads CASSPDRTYTEAFF. The DNA reads TGCGCCAGCAGCCCAGACAGGACTTACACTGAAGCTTTCTTT.